This paragraph covers one TCR beta chain sequence. Sequencing was performed with immunoSEQ multiplex PCR; in TCRdb, only in-frame clones are kept and a portion is missing. The table records about 73,000 clones, over 80% of them present only once. The entry originates in a study of T cell changes during pregnancy in multiple sclerosis. This CDR3 contains 12 residues. V was shortened by 4 bases and J by 7 bases, with 8 bases between the two germline ends. Germline values: CDR1 MDHEN, CDR2 SYDVKM. The chain links TRBV28 to TRBJ1-5, with D possibly being TRBD1 (5 bases). Source: peripheral blood, taken in the third trimester of pregnancy. The receptor's source is a female donor in good health, enrolled as a control in a pregnancy study. The CDR3 coding sequence is TGTGCCAGCAGTTATCAGGGACAGCCCCAGCATTTT. Protein: CASSYQGQPQHF.